This T cell receptor beta chain is drawn from a study of T cells in Graves' hyperthyroidism and ophthalmopathy. Overall study results and limits: The model's output predicted ophthalmopathy at a median of around 6.9 months prior to onset.

It was RNA transcripts that yielded the amplified TCR beta CDR3 regions. A set of HTBI primers served as the primers for a first-round RT-PCR of the TCR CDR3. TCRdb re-called the multiplex PCR reads through MiXCR, storing one row per CDR3 protein. The repertoire holds about 520,000 distinct CDR3 sequences, around 22% seen once, with about 11% in the top ten. V gave up 0 bases and J gave up 2 bases, with 7 bases separating them. The germline V gene has CDR1 LGHNA and CDR2 YSLEER. CDR3 size: 15 residues. This clonotype was recorded at least ten times. The antigen remains undetermined. Exclusion criteria comprised uncontrolled infection, other autoimmune disease, pregnancy or lactation. Clinical symptoms, serum thyroxine, TRAb, thyroid ultrasound and orbital computed tomography informed diagnoses.

The sample taken for sequencing was blood. This chain links TRBV4-3 with TRBJ2-2, with D unclear. This clonotype was sampled from a woman aged 25 to 39 with Graves' ophthalmopathy. CDR3 amino acids: CASSQDRSNTGELFF. Written as DNA, the CDR3 is TGCGCCAGCAGCCAAGACCGGAGTAACACCGGGGAGCTGTTTTTT.